The 8 T cell receptor beta chains listed next were all sequenced from one sample in a study of beta chain features in type 1 diabetes. Every bit of the isolated RNA underwent reverse transcription, so sequencing read expressed TCRB transcripts. Profiled with immunoSEQ multiplex PCR; TCRdb holds only in-frame clones, not every one. The repertoire holds under 900,000 clones, with 15% to 20% as singletons. Input material: naive CD4+ T cells from blood. The source of these receptors is a woman aged 18-30 years in good health.

As for this clone: The sample holds other DNA sequences that translate to the same CDR3. The CDR3 reads CASSLAGAYNEQFF. As DNA, the CDR3 is TGTGCCAGCAGCTTGGCGGGAGCCTACAATGAGCAGTTCTTC. This chain joins TRBV7-2 and TRBJ2-1; 7 bases agree with TRBD2. Trimming took 3 bases from V and 2 from J; bases not matched to a gene: 1. The CDR3 runs to 14 residues. CDR1 is SGHTA and CDR2 is FQGNSA in the germline V gene.

This clone was detected a few times. CDR3 DNA sequence: TGCAGCCCACAGGGGAATGAGCAGTTCTTC. It codes for CSPQGNEQFF. This chain connects TRBV20-1 to TRBJ2-1, with TRBD1 identical over 7 bases. Looked up from germline, CDR1 is DFQATT and CDR2 is SNEGSKA (reference sequence). The CDR3 covers 10 residues.

The sample holds a few counts of this clone. A much more abundant neighbour one base away suggests this may be a read error. In the same sample, other DNA sequences code for this CDR3. The chain combines TRBV11-2 with TRBJ2-5; D gene uncertain. The CDR3 totals 11 residues. The V and J ends lost 3 bases and 5 bases respectively, with 4 bases between them. The germline V gene encodes CDR1 SGHAT and CDR2 FQNNGV. CDR3 sequence reads: CASSLGETQYF. For the CDR3, the DNA is TGTGCCAGCAGCTTGGGGGAGACCCAGTACTTC.

The chain links TRBV28 to TRBJ1-2; D ambiguous. Germline CDR1 and CDR2: MDHEN and SYDVKM. Deletions cut 3 bases from V and 7 bases from J, with 9 bases between. The length of the CDR3 is 12 residues. The CDR3 region is CASSLVSRGYTF. CDR3 nucleotide sequence: TGTGCCAGCAGTTTGGTTTCTCGTGGCTACACCTTC.

This chain uses TRBV15 with TRBJ1-2; D is undetermined. V was pared by 0 bases and J by 5 bases, with 4 bases between. The germline gives CDR1 LNHNV, CDR2 YYDKDF (reference sequence). CDR3 length: 12 residues. The CDR3: CATSRESYGYTF. CDR3 nucleotides: TGTGCCACCAGCAGAGAAAGTTATGGCTACACCTTC.

The CDR3 here is CAIRGQGYNEQFF. The CDR3 bases are TGTGCCATCAGGGGACAGGGATACAATGAGCAGTTCTTC. The rearrangement links TRBV10-3 to TRBJ2-1, with TRBD1 identical over 9 bases. The CDR3 runs to 13 residues. The J segment lost 4 bases and the V segment lost 6 bases, leaving 1 base of the junction unmatched. Germline CDR1 is ENHRY and CDR2 is SYGVKD.

V and J are TRBV6-1 and TRBJ2-5; the D is unclear. V was trimmed by 2 bases and J by 3 bases, leaving 19 bases between them. The germline gives CDR1 MNHNS, CDR2 SASEGT. The CDR3 is made up of 17 amino acids. CDR3 nucleotide sequence: TGTGCCAGCAGTGAACTCCCCGCGAGCAGGAAGAAAGAGACCCAGTACTTC. It specifies CASSELPASRKKETQYF.

This clone showed up just a few times. V usage is TRBV18 and J usage is TRBJ2-2; TRBD1 matches at 9 bases. Germline CDR1 reads KGHSH; CDR2 reads LQKENI. V was pared by 0 bases and J by 3 bases, with 2 bases of the junction left unmatched. This CDR3 spans 16 amino acids. The CDR3 spells CASSPPGQGYTGELFF. CDR3 nucleotides: TGTGCCAGCTCACCACCGGGACAGGGATACACCGGGGAGCTGTTTTTT.